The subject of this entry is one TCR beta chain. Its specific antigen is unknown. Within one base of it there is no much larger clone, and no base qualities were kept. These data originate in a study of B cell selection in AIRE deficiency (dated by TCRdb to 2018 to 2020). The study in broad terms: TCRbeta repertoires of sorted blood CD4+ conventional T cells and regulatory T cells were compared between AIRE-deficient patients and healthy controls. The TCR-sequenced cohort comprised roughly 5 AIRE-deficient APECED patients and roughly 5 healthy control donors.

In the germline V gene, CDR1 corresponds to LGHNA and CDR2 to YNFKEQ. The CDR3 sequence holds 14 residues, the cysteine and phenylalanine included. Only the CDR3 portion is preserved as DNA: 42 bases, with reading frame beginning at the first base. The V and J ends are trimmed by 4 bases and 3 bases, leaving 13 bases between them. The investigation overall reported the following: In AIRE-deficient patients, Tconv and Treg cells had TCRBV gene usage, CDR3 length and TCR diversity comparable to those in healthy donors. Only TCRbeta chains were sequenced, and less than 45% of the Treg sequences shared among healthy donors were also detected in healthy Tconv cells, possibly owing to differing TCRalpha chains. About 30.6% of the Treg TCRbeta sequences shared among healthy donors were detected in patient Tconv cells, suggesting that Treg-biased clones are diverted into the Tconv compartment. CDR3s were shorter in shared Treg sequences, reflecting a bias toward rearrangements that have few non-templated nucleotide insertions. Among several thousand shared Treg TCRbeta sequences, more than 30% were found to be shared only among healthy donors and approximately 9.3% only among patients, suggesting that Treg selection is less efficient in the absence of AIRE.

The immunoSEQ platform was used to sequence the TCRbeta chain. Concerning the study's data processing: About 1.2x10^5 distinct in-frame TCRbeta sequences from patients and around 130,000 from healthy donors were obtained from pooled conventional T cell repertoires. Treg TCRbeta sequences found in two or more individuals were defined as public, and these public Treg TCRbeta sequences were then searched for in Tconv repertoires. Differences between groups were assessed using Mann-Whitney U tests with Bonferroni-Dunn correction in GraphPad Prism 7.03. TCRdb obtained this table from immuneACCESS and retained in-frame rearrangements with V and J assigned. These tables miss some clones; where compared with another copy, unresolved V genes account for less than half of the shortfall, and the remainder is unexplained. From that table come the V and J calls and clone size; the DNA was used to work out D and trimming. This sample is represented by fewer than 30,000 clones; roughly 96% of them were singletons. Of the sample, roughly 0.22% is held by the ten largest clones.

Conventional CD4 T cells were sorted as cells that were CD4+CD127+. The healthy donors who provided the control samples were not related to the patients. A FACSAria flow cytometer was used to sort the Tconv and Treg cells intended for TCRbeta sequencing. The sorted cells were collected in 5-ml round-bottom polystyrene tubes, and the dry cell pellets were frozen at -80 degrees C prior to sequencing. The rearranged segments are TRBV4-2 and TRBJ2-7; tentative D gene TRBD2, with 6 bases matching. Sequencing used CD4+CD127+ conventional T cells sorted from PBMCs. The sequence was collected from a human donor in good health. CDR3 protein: CASSLRTNSYEQYF. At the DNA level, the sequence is TGTGCCAGCAGCCTCCGGACTAATAGCTACGAGCAGTACTTC.